These T cell receptor beta chains were read from a single sample in a study of cytomegalovirus exposure and HLA in healthy donors. Generated by immunoSEQ multiplex PCR, the TCRdb table keeps only in-frame clones and is missing some. Among under 100,000 clones listed, approximately 70% were seen once. Sequenced material: PBMCs. The receptor set was obtained from a woman aged 45-65 years in good health and CMV-seropositive. Each CDR3 is given with its conserved first and last residue. The D gene is left open where the match is weak. Clone sizes are given selectively: once, few, many, or a class where the clone is expanded.

j_call d_call v_call clone_size cdr3_nt cdr3_aa
TRBJ2-7 NA TRBV7-9 few TGTGCCAGCAGCTTACAGGGCTACGAGCAGTACTTC CASSLQGYEQYF
TRBJ2-7 NA TRBV4-2 few TGTGCCAGCAGCCAGCACAGAGCATCCTACGAGCAGTACTTC CASSQHRASYEQYF
TRBJ2-3 NA TRBV30 few TGTGCCTGGGGGAGCGTAAGCACAGATACGCAGTATTTT CAWGSVSTDTQYF
TRBJ1-5 TRBD1 TRBV5-1 NA TGCGCCAGCAGCGAGGGGGGACAGGGCGGCGGTCAGCCCCAGCATTTT CASSEGGQGGGQPQHF
TRBJ1-4 NA TRBV9 NA TGTGCCAGCAGCCCCCGGTGGACTAATGAAAAACTGTTTTTT CASSPRWTNEKLFF
TRBJ2-5 NA TRBV6-1 NA TGTGCCAGCAGTATCCGGAGGGAAGAGACCCAGTACTTC CASSIRREETQYF
TRBJ2-5 TRBD1 TRBV19 NA TGTGCCAGTAGTATAGACGCAGGGGGCCAAGAGACCCAGTACTTC CASSIDAGGQETQYF
TRBJ1-6 NA TRBV27 NA TGTGCCAGCAGTTCTTCTACAGGGTGGCCTAATTCACCCCTCCACTTT CASSSSTGWPNSPLHF
TRBJ1-2 TRBD1 TRBV7-9 few TGTGCCAGCAGCCGGGAGGGACAGGGACGGCATGGCTACACCTTC CASSREGQGRHGYTF
TRBJ2-7 TRBD2 TRBV4-1 NA TGCGCCAGCAGCCAAGATCGTACTAGCGGGAGGGGAGAGCAGTACTTC CASSQDRTSGRGEQYF
TRBJ1-1 TRBD1 TRBV28 NA TGTGCCAGCAGTTTTCCGACAGGGCGCAGCGACACTGAAGCTTTCTTT CASSFPTGRSDTEAFF
TRBJ1-6 NA TRBV9 NA TGTGCCAGCAGCGTAGGACCCACAGGGCATAATTCACCCCTCCACTTT CASSVGPTGHNSPLHF
TRBJ1-2 NA TRBV11-2 NA TGTGCCAGCAGCTCGTCAGAGCGGATATTGAAAAATGGCTACACCTTC CASSSSERILKNGYTF
TRBJ2-7 TRBD2 TRBV7-2 NA TGTGCCAGCGGGACTAGCGGGGCCAGCTACGAGCAGTACTTC CASGTSGASYEQYF
TRBJ2-1 NA TRBV7-6 NA TGTGCCAGCAGCCATTGGCGGGACTCCTACAATGAGCAGTTCTTC CASSHWRDSYNEQFF
TRBJ2-5 NA TRBV27 NA TGTGCCAGCAGCTTCCGAGCTCTTGGGACCCAGTACTTC CASSFRALGTQYF
TRBJ2-1 TRBD1 TRBV28 once TGTGCCAGCAGACGACAGGGTGGCTACAATGAGCAGTTCTTC CASRRQGGYNEQFF
TRBJ1-2 NA TRBV9 NA TGTGCCAGCAGCGTATCCCAGGTGTACGGCTACACCTTC CASSVSQVYGYTF
TRBJ2-1 TRBD1 TRBV5-4 NA TGTGCCAGCAGCCTGGACAGGGGAATGCAGTTCTTC CASSLDRGMQFF
TRBJ2-3 NA TRBV6-1 NA TGTGCCAGCAGTGTTTTGAGGGAGACAGATACGCAGTATTTT CASSVLRETDTQYF
TRBJ2-7 TRBD2 TRBV19 NA TGTGCCAGTAGTCTGGTAGCGGGAGCCTACGAGCAGTACTTC CASSLVAGAYEQYF
TRBJ2-3 TRBD2 TRBV10-1 NA TGCGCCAGCAGTGAGTCTACTAGCGGGAGTCGAGATACGCAGTATTTT CASSESTSGSRDTQYF
TRBJ2-7 TRBD2 TRBV5-1 NA TGCGCCAGCAGCTCTCTAGCGGGGGGGTCCTACGAGCAGTACTTC CASSSLAGGSYEQYF
TRBJ2-2 TRBD1 TRBV11-2 NA TGTGCCAGCAGCTCAAACAGGGGGCAAGACGGGGAGCTGTTTTTT CASSSNRGQDGELFF
TRBJ2-7 TRBD2 TRBV7-6 NA TGTGCCAGCGCCCGGACTAGCGGCACCCCCGGGGGCGAGCAGTACTTC CASARTSGTPGGEQYF
TRBJ2-7 TRBD1 TRBV4-3 NA TGCGCCAGCAGCCAAAACCGGGACAGGGGGCTTGAGCAGTACTTC CASSQNRDRGLEQYF
TRBJ2-7 TRBD2 TRBV19 NA TGTGCCAGTCGCGCACCCCTCTGGGCGGGAGTAGACGAGCAGTACTTC CASRAPLWAGVDEQYF
TRBJ2-7 TRBD2 TRBV7-9 NA TGTGCCAGCAGCAAGGGGCGGGAGCCCCACGAGCAGTACTTC CASSKGREPHEQYF
TRBJ2-1 TRBD2 TRBV9 NA TGTGCCAGCAGCAAGGGACTAGCCGGCAATGAGCAGTTCTTC CASSKGLAGNEQFF
TRBJ2-1 NA TRBV6-4 NA TGTGTCCACCGGGACACTCGGCAGTTCTTC CVHRDTRQFF
TRBJ2-7 TRBD1 TRBV5-1 NA TGCGCCAGCAGCTCAGCCTGGACAGGGGGGAACGAGCAGTACTTC CASSSAWTGGNEQYF
TRBJ2-2 TRBD1 TRBV5-1 NA TGCGCCAGCAGCTTGCGATCGACAGGGTACGCCAACACCGGGGAGCTGTTTTTT CASSLRSTGYANTGELFF
TRBJ1-6 NA TRBV20-1 once TGCAGTGCGGTAGGGGATTCACCCCTCCACTTT CSAVGDSPLHF
TRBJ2-3 NA TRBV7-9 NA TGTGCCAGCAGCTTAGCGGAGGGGGCTACAGATACGCAGTATTTT CASSLAEGATDTQYF
TRBJ1-1 NA TRBV5-4 NA TGTGCCAGCAGCTTGGGCCAAAGAGGCGCTGAAGCTTTCTTT CASSLGQRGAEAFF
TRBJ2-5 TRBD2 TRBV11-2 NA TGTGCCAGCAGCTTAGACATCACTAGCGGAACCCAGTACTTC CASSLDITSGTQYF
TRBJ1-5 TRBD1 TRBV28 once TGTGCCAGCGGCGACTCGGGGACAGGATTACAGCCCCAGCATTTT CASGDSGTGLQPQHF
TRBJ1-1 NA TRBV30 NA TGTGCCTGGAGTGTTGGGGGGGGAGGCACTGAAGCTTTCTTT CAWSVGGGGTEAFF
TRBJ1-1 NA TRBV5-5 NA TGTGCCAGCAGCTTGGCCTGGAACACTGAAGCTTTCTTT CASSLAWNTEAFF
TRBJ2-3 NA TRBV10-3 NA TGTGCCATCAGACAGGGGAGGATGAGCGATACGCAGTATTTT CAIRQGRMSDTQYF
TRBJ2-7 TRBD2 TRBV9 NA TGTGCCAGCAGCGTAGGGGGAGGGCCTTACGAGCAGTACTTC CASSVGGGPYEQYF
TRBJ1-5 NA TRBV10-3 NA TGTGCCACCCGACAGCCAAATCAGCTCCAGCATTTT CATRQPNQLQHF
TRBJ2-1 NA TRBV9 NA TGTGCCAGCAGCGTAGTCGTCGGGGAGCAGTTCTTC CASSVVVGEQFF
TRBJ2-7 NA TRBV7-8 NA TGTGCCAGCAGCTCCCGGACAGACCCCTACGAGCAGTACTTC CASSSRTDPYEQYF
TRBJ2-4 NA TRBV27 NA TGTGCCAGCAGGGCCATCGGGGGGCCCGTGGCCAAAAACATTCAGTACTTC CASRAIGGPVAKNIQYF